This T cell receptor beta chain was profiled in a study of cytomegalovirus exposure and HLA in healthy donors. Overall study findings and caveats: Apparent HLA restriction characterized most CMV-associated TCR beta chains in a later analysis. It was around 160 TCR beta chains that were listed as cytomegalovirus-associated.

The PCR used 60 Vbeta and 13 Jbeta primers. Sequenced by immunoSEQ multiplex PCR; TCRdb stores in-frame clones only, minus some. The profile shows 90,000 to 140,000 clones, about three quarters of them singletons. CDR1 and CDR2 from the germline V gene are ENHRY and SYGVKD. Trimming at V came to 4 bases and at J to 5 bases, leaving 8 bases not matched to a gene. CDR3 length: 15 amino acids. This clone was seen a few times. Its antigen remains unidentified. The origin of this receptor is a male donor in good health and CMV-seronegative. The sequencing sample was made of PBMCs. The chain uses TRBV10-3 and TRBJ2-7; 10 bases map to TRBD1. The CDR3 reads CAISARGTGVDEQYF. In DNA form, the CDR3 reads TGTGCCATCAGTGCACGGGGGACAGGGGTCGACGAGCAGTACTTC.